This record looks at one TCR beta chain sequence and its context. This clone's antigen is unknown. No base quality values were provided; no much bigger clone lies one nucleotide off. The cysteine opens and the phenylalanine closes a CDR3 of 11 amino acids. The DNA shown is the 33-base CDR3, in frame from base 1. In the germline V gene, CDR1 corresponds to SQVTM and CDR2 to ANQGSEA. Relative to germline, V is missing 8 bases and J is missing 5 bases, with 5 bases of the junction outside any gene match. Every sample was amplified as two independent genomic DNA replicates, using 0.4 to 0.5 ug for blood and roughly 1.4 ug for tumor or normal breast. TCRB sequencing of genomic DNA was carried out with the ImmunoSeq Intro kit according to the manufacturer's instructions. For absolute quantification, the roughly 30-cycle multiplex PCR included proprietary primers along with spike-in control sequences. Single-end 150-bp reads were used to sequence an 87-bp fragment spanning the CDR3 and the flanking V and J genes. Seven samples, each with two replicates, were multiplexed per lane of an Illumina MiSeq using version 3.0 chemistry. Under the source paper's analysis protocol: Raw data were processed with the vendor's proprietary pipeline, and both replicates were merged into a single result per sample. A clonotype was defined as productive rearrangements that share the same V-gene family, CDR3 amino acid sequence and J-gene segment. Clonality was computed as 1 minus the normalized Shannon entropy (Pielou evenness) of TCRB abundances. To estimate T cell density, the total number of templates was divided by the input cell count, which was inferred from how much DNA went in. Recon with default parameters was used to estimate total repertoire diversity and clonality. Tumor-enriched clonotypes were defined as having over 0.1% abundance in tumor and at least 32-fold higher abundance than in normal breast. This immuneACCESS table, as held by TCRdb, lists in-frame sequences with V and J called but not all clones. Of the missing ones, under half trace to an unresolved V gene in checked studies; the others have no known cause. V and J calls and clone size are copied from that table; D and trimming were computed from the DNA. This sample is represented by roughly 49,000 clones; approximately 78% of them were singletons. In total, the top ten clones hold 3% to 4% of the sample.

The study profiled bulk TCR beta-chain repertoires in matched peripheral blood, tumor and adjacent normal breast tissue taken from some 15 patients with early-stage breast cancer. Before surgery, roughly 5-10 mL of whole blood was collected in EDTA tubes and processed within 2 hours. Peripheral blood mononuclear cells were isolated by Ficoll-Paque centrifugation in SepMate-50 tubes. PBMCs were cryopreserved in aliquots of roughly 2 to 4.5 million cells in about 90% FBS with around 10% DMSO and kept in liquid nitrogen. The Qiagen AllPrep DNA/RNA Mini kit was used for genomic DNA extraction. The source of the sample is a study of early stage breast cancer tumors (dated by TCRdb to about 2017). Regarding the study in general: Of the 16 invasive breast tumors, eleven to twelve were found to be estrogen receptor-positive, progesterone receptor-positive and HER2-negative. On average, each sample had 8 to 10-fold read coverage. Across all samples, some 2.8 million templates representing under 1.3 million unique clonotypes were detected. Of the approximately twelve ER+/PR+/HER2- tumors, eight were classified as invasive ductal carcinomas and four as invasive lobular carcinomas. Results and caveats for the whole study, not just this receptor: Because the cohort was small, a breakdown by tumor subtype could not be done. Chain pairing and functional markers such as CD4, CD8 and FOXP3 were missed by bulk genomic DNA sequencing of unsorted cells. Enriched TCRB sequences shared across patients were mostly commonly generated sequences, unlikely to play an important role in the tumor microenvironment. Repertoires from blood and normal breast were more alike than repertoires from blood and tumor, and in about 90% of the 16 patients, comparing each tissue with blood separated tumor from normal. Tumors showed about 2.5-fold higher T cell density and higher clonality than adjacent normal breast tissue.

The clonotype originates from a person aged 35 to 50 with breast cancer. Sequencing was done on a sample of blood. The rearrangement joined TRBV29-1 to TRBJ2-5, with 7 junctional bases fitting TRBD2. The DNA sequence is as follows: TGCAGCTCCAGGGAGGGGGAGACCCAGTACTTC. Its translation is CSSREGETQYF.